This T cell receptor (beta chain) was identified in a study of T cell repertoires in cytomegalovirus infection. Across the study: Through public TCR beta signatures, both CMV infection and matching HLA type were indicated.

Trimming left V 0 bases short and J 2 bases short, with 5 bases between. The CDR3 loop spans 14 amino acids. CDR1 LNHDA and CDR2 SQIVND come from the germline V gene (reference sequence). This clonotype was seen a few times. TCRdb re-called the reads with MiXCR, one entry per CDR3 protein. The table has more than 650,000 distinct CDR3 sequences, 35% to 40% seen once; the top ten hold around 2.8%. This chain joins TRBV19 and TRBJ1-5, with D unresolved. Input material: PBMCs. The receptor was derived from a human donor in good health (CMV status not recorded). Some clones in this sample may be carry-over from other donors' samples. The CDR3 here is CASSIDSRNQPQHF. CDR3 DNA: TGTGCCAGTAGTATAGATAGTCGCAATCAGCCCCAGCATTTT.